These 10 T cell receptor beta chains were all obtained from the same sample, sequenced in a study of cytomegalovirus exposure and HLA in healthy donors. Primers: 60 Vbeta forward and 13 Jbeta reverse. Some clones are missing from TCRdb's copy, which holds only in-frame ones; the method was immunoSEQ multiplex PCR. Of about 170,000 clones listed, under 80% are singletons. Input material: PBMCs. Source of these receptors: a female donor in good health and CMV-seronegative.

V usage is TRBV7-9 and J usage is TRBJ1-5; D is possibly TRBD1 (5 bases). CDR1 and CDR2 from the germline V gene are SEHNR and FQNEAQ (reference sequence). V was clipped by 1 base and J by 8 bases, with 12 bases between them. CDR3 length: 14 amino acids. DNA of the CDR3: TGTGCCAGCAGCTTAGGTAGGGCCAGGGAGCCCCAGCATTTT. Protein product: CASSLGRAREPQHF.

The V gene is TRBV6-5, the J gene TRBJ1-1, with 7 positions matching TRBD1. Germline V CDR1 and CDR2: MNHEY, SVGAGI. Losses at the gene ends were 7 bases for V and 5 bases for J; bases not matched to a gene: 13. This CDR3 has 15 residues. The CDR3 DNA follows: TGTGCCAGCAAAATAACAGGGGCTGTGGGAACTGAAGCTTTCTTT. It specifies CASKITGAVGTEAFF.

This chain connects TRBV7-9 to TRBJ2-7, with 9 bases lining up with TRBD1. Germline loops: CDR1 SEHNR, CDR2 FQNEAQ (reference sequence). The trim removed 6 bases at V and 2 bases at J, leaving 11 bases unmatched. CDR3 length: 16 amino acids. CDR3 region: CASRRGRQGEAYEQYF. In nucleotides, the CDR3 is TGTGCCAGCAGACGGGGGCGACAGGGGGAAGCCTACGAGCAGTACTTC.

The chain is built from TRBV13 and TRBJ1-2, with D perhaps TRBD1 (6 bases). Germline loops: CDR1 PRHDT, CDR2 FYEKMQ (reference sequence). The CDR3 loop spans 14 amino acids. With 0 bases removed from V and 3 bases from J, the gap between germline ends came to 8 bases. In DNA, the CDR3 is TGTGCCAGCAGCTTAGGGGACAGCTACTATGGCTACACCTTC. Encoded protein: CASSLGDSYYGYTF.

For this clone: One junction end disagrees with the germline gene, perhaps due to a read error. The chain links TRBV7-9 to TRBJ1-1; 8 nucleotides agree with TRBD1. From germline, CDR1 is SEHNR and CDR2 FQNEAQ (reference sequence). This CDR3 is 11 amino acids long. In nucleotides, the CDR3 is TGTTCCAGCAGCTTGGGACAGGACGCTTTCTTT. It yields the protein CSSSLGQDAFF.

The chain recombines TRBV7-6 with TRBJ2-7, with 8 positions matching TRBD1. The V and J ends lost 5 bases and 1 base, in that order; junction bases with no gene match: 7. The CDR3 is 15 amino acids. Germline loops: CDR1 SGHVS, CDR2 FNYEAQ. The CDR3 sequence: CASSAQTGGSYEQYF. In nucleotides, the CDR3 is TGTGCCAGCAGCGCTCAAACAGGGGGATCCTACGAGCAGTACTTC.

V and J are TRBV9 and TRBJ2-3; 8 nucleotides match TRBD2. Germline CDR1 reads SGDLS; CDR2 reads YYNGEE. The CDR3 spans 16 residues. V trimming: 0 bases; J trimming: 6 bases; junction bases outside the gene matches: 9. CDR3 bases: TGTGCCAGCAGCGTAGGTCTGGCGGGAGGATTGGATACGCAGTATTTT. It encodes CASSVGLAGGLDTQYF.

This clone was recorded only once. CDR3 protein: CASSPVGGDYGYTF. The CDR3 region has the DNA TGTGCCAGCAGCCCCGTCGGGGGGGACTATGGCTACACCTTC. V gene TRBV7-9 combines with J gene TRBJ1-2, with D perhaps TRBD1 (5 bases). Deletions cut 5 bases from V and 3 bases from J, with 13 bases between. CDR3 size: 14 residues. Germline loops: CDR1 SEHNR, CDR2 FQNEAQ (reference sequence).

The V gene is TRBV6-5, the J gene TRBJ2-1; a weak D match, TRBD1 (6 bases). The CDR3 is made up of 12 amino acids. With 6 bases removed from V and 10 bases from J, the gap between germline ends came to 13 bases. CDR1 and CDR2 from the germline V gene are MNHEY and SVGAGI. The CDR3 DNA is TGTGCCAGCAGCCTCACGGGACAAGAGCAGTTCTTC. It is translated as CASSLTGQEQFF.

This chain joins TRBV5-1 and TRBJ1-1; 9 bases are a match to TRBD1. CDR1 is SGHRS, CDR2 YFSETQ, per germline. Germline trimming cut 4 bases from V and 7 bases from J; bases unmatched to any gene: 8. This CDR3 is built from 14 residues. The CDR3 loop reads CASSPRTGEVEAFF. CDR3 sequence (DNA): TGCGCCAGCAGCCCAAGGACAGGGGAGGTTGAAGCTTTCTTT.